Listed here are 24 T cell receptor beta chains from one sample, sequenced in a study of T-cell reconstitution after alpha-beta-depleted transplantation in children. Unique molecular identifiers were incorporated when the TCRbeta library was constructed. TCRdb reprocessed the PCR reads with MiXCR, giving one entry per CDR3 protein. The repertoire consists of approximately 400,000 distinct CDR3 sequences, with approximately 10% occurring once and the leading ten covering over 4.5%. Specimen: PBMCs from the stem cell graft donor, collected from the stem cell graft. The source of these receptors is a human donor who donated a stem cell graft to a child with acute myeloid leukemia.

The genes are TRBV7-8 and TRBJ2-5, with TRBD2 matching 8 bases. J gave up 2 bases and V 4 bases, and 12 bases lay outside the gene matches. Germline CDR1 and CDR2: SGHVS and FQNEAQ. The CDR3 is 17 residues long. In nucleotides, the CDR3 is TGTGCCAGCAGCTCGCGAAGACGAAGCGGGAGTCAAGAGACCCAGTACTTC. Amino acid sequence: CASSSRRRSGSQETQYF.

This clonotype was seen more than once but under ten times. The V call is TRBV6-2 or TRBV6-3, the J call TRBJ2-6; D is tentatively TRBD1 or TRBD2 (6 bases each). This CDR3 has 17 residues. The germline V and J ends were trimmed by 6 bases and 2 bases, with 17 bases remaining between them. The V gene's germline CDR1 is MNHEY and CDR2 SVGEGT. The CDR3 DNA sequence: TGTGCCAGCAGGCTTCCTCCGGGGGCTACTGGGGCCAACGTCCTGACTTTC. Its translation is CASRLPPGATGANVLTF.

This clonotype was detected a few times. This chain joins TRBV6-4 and TRBJ2-1; D is unresolved. The V end lost 0 bases, the J end lost 10 bases, and 10 bases lay between the germline ends. CDR3 length equals 13 residues. CDR1 and CDR2 (germline): MRHNA, SNTAGT. The chain's CDR3 is CASSDSNLGEQFF. CDR3 DNA: TGTGCCAGCAGTGACTCGAATTTGGGCGAGCAGTTCTTC.

There are a few counts of this clonotype. The rearrangement links TRBV18 to TRBJ2-5, with TRBD1 matching 11 bases. The CDR3 extends over 15 amino acids. J gave up 1 base and V 4 bases, and 2 bases lay outside the gene matches. The germline V gene has CDR1 KGHSH and CDR2 LQKENI. CDR3 sequence (DNA): TGTGCCAGCTCACGGACAGGGGGCTTCCAAGAGACCCAGTACTTC. Translated: CASSRTGGFQETQYF.

This clonotype was seen ten or more times. The chain couples TRBV2 to TRBJ1-3, with a weak D call TRBD1 (6 bases). The germline gives CDR1 SNHLY, CDR2 FYNNEI. CDR3 length equals 13 residues. V was shortened by 5 bases and J by 7 bases, with 12 bases between the two germline ends. In DNA, the CDR3 is TGTGCCAGCAGTCCCCGGGGGCGGAACACCATATATTTT. This encodes CASSPRGRNTIYF.

A few counts support this clonotype. This CDR3 is CSVEDPGGGGLGEQFF. The DNA for the CDR3 is TGCAGCGTTGAAGACCCTGGTGGGGGGGGACTAGGCGAGCAGTTCTTC. The chain joins TRBV29-1 to TRBJ2-1; 8 bases align to TRBD2. Trimming took 0 bases from V and 10 from J; bases not matched to a gene: 14. CDR3 length: 16 residues. Germline V CDR1 and CDR2: SQVTM, ANQGSEA.

As DNA, the CDR3 is TGTGCCAGCAGTTGGACAGGAGATACGCAGTATTTT. It specifies CASSWTGDTQYF. V usage is TRBV12-3 or TRBV12-4 and J usage is TRBJ2-3; 7 bases line up with TRBD1. V gave up 4 bases and J gave up 5 bases; unmatched junction bases: 0. The CDR3 loop spans 12 amino acids.

The chain joins TRBV9 to TRBJ2-2; 8 bases agree with TRBD2. Germline CDR1 and CDR2: SGDLS and YYNGEE. The CDR3 runs 15 residues. The V segment lost 2 bases and the J segment 4 bases; nucleotides outside the gene matches: 4. The CDR3 here is CASSVSGGPTGELFF. The CDR3 DNA reads TGTGCCAGCAGCGTTTCGGGGGGGCCCACCGGGGAGCTGTTTTTT.

This clonotype was counted many times. The rearrangement links TRBV25-1 to TRBJ2-4, with D perhaps assigned TRBD1 or TRBD2 (5 bases each). The CDR3 is 16 amino acids. The V and J ends lost 3 bases and 1 base respectively, with 13 bases between them. Germline V gives CDR1 MGHDK, CDR2 SYGVNS. CDR3 sequence (DNA): TGTGCCAGCAGTGAGGGGGAGTTCGGGGCCAAAAACATTCAGTACTTC. Amino acid sequence: CASSEGEFGAKNIQYF.

This clonotype was detected a few times. V and J are TRBV27 and TRBJ1-2; the D gene is possibly TRBD1 (5 bases). Germline lookup yields CDR1 MNHEY and CDR2 SMNVEV (reference sequence). V gave up 10 bases and J gave up 7 bases, with 19 bases separating them. The CDR3 spans 13 residues. As DNA, the CDR3 is TGTGCCACCCGGGACGGCACACCGCCTGGCTACACCTTC. This sequence encodes CATRDGTPPGYTF.

This clonotype was counted ten times or more. The chain links TRBV5-1 to TRBJ1-1; 10 bases align to TRBD1. There are 14 residues in the CDR3. V lost 3 bases and J lost 4; bases outside the gene matches: 3. Germline values: CDR1 SGHRS, CDR2 YFSETQ. The CDR3 region is CASSYRDRGTEAFF. The DNA of the CDR3 is TGCGCCAGCAGCTACCGGGACAGGGGCACTGAAGCTTTCTTT.

The sample holds a few counts of this clonotype. The genes are TRBV6-1 and TRBJ1-1; 9 bases agree with TRBD1. The CDR3 has 16 amino acids. CDR1 and CDR2 from the germline V gene are MNHNS and SASEGT. Unmatched junction bases numbered 5, after V lost 2 bases and J lost 1 base. CDR3 sequence reads: CASSEPWDRANTEAFF. Written as DNA, the CDR3 is TGTGCCAGCAGTGAACCTTGGGACAGGGCGAACACTGAAGCTTTCTTT.

The sample holds a few counts of this clonotype. The V and J genes are TRBV6-1 and TRBJ2-5; a possible D gene is TRBD2 (6 bases). V lost 6 bases to trimming and J lost 5 bases, with 13 bases between them. The CDR3 totals 13 residues. Per germline, CDR1 MNHNS and CDR2 SASEGT. The CDR3 coding sequence is TGTGCCAGCAGGTGGGGGGTCGGGGAGACCCAGTACTTC. Residues: CASRWGVGETQYF.

The rearrangement uses TRBV10-3 and TRBJ2-1; 8 bases match TRBD2. From germline, CDR1 is ENHRY and CDR2 SYGVKD. V trimming: 3 bases; J trimming: 10 bases; junction bases outside the gene matches: 8. This CDR3 comprises 14 residues. CDR3 region: CAISELAAGQEQFF. DNA of the CDR3: TGTGCCATCAGTGAACTAGCGGCCGGCCAGGAGCAGTTCTTC.

This clonotype was seen a few times. The chain carries TRBV7-8 and TRBJ2-3; 15 nucleotides align to TRBD2. Germline V gene lookup returns CDR1 SGHVS and CDR2 FQNEAQ. This CDR3 spans 17 amino acids. Trimming at V came to 5 bases and at J to 2 bases, leaving 5 bases not matched to a gene. The CDR3 region has the DNA TGTGCCAGCAGCCCGGGACTAGCGGGGGGATTCACAGATACGCAGTATTTT. As protein: CASSPGLAGGFTDTQYF.

This clonotype has more than one count but fewer than ten. The genes are TRBV5-5 and TRBJ2-4, with D possibly being TRBD2 (6 bases). V was cut by 5 bases and J by 8 bases, with 17 bases left in between. This CDR3 is 14 amino acids long. From germline, CDR1 is SGHKS and CDR2 YYEKEE (reference sequence). For the CDR3, the DNA is TGTGCCAGCAGTACCGGGGTAGGAGGGGACATTCAGTACTTC. This codes for CASSTGVGGDIQYF.

V and J are TRBV20-1 and TRBJ1-2, with 8 bases lining up with TRBD1. The CDR3 contains 13 residues. With 5 bases clipped from V and 8 bases from J, the junction kept 10 bases outside the gene matches. Germline CDR1 reads DFQATT; CDR2 reads SNEGSKA (reference sequence). The CDR3 sequence: CSADRGPYRGYTF. The CDR3 region has the DNA TGCAGTGCTGACAGGGGACCTTATAGGGGCTACACCTTC.

The chain employs TRBV6-5 and TRBJ2-7, with 9 bases that match TRBD1. CDR1 is MNHEY, CDR2 SVGAGI, per germline. With V trimmed by 3 bases and J by 4 bases, 7 bases remained unmatched. This CDR3 region has 15 residues. This CDR3 is CASSYTGQGWYEQYF. CDR3 DNA sequence: TGTGCCAGCAGTTATACTGGACAGGGGTGGTACGAGCAGTACTTC.

V gene TRBV4-1 combines with J gene TRBJ1-5; D remains ambiguous. V was shortened by 1 base and J by 6 bases, with 19 bases between the two germline ends. Germline V gives CDR1 MGHRA, CDR2 YSYEKL. The CDR3 runs to 17 residues. The CDR3 is CASSQGAARVLGQPQHF. CDR3 coding DNA: TGCGCCAGCAGCCAAGGGGCAGCAAGGGTTCTGGGTCAGCCCCAGCATTTT.

As DNA, the CDR3 is TGTGCCAGCAGCCCCGGGCCAGTCCTAGCCAAAAACATTCAGTACTTC. It codes for CASSPGPVLAKNIQYF. V usage is TRBV7-9 and J usage is TRBJ2-4; unclear D gene. The CDR3 consists of 16 residues. Trimming took off 5 bases at V and 0 bases at J, with 14 bases between the two ends. Germline lookup yields CDR1 SEHNR and CDR2 FQNEAQ (reference sequence).

This chain uses TRBV5-4 with TRBJ2-1, with a possible D match to TRBD1 (6 bases). V gave up 1 base and J gave up 7 bases, with 15 bases separating them. The CDR3 sequence is 15 residues long. The germline V gene has CDR1 SGHNT and CDR2 YYREEE (reference sequence). The CDR3 DNA sequence: TGTGCCAGCAGCTTGAAACAGGGTGGGGGAAATGAGCAGTTCTTC. Its translation is CASSLKQGGGNEQFF. The full variable domain, completed using reference TRBV5-4 and TRBJ2-1, is ETGVTQSPTHLIKTRGQQVTLRCSSQSGHNTVSWYQQALGQGPQFIFQYYREEENGRGNFPPRFSGLQFPNYSSELNVNALELDDSALYLCASSLKQGGGNEQFFGPGTRLTVL.

This clonotype was counted ten times or more. The V and J genes are TRBV7-2 and TRBJ2-3, with 13 bases aligning to TRBD2. This CDR3 comprises 16 residues. The V gene end was trimmed by 2 bases and the J gene end by 6 bases; junction bases not matched to a gene: 5. Per germline, CDR1 SGHTA and CDR2 FQGNSA. The CDR3 protein is CASSLTSGGAGDTQYF. CDR3 in DNA: TGTGCCAGCAGCTTAACTAGCGGGGGGGCGGGGGATACGCAGTATTTT.

This sequence joins TRBV15 and TRBJ1-1, with a tentative D call TRBD1 (5 bases). V lost 1 base and J 5 bases, leaving 11 bases between the germline ends. Germline V gives CDR1 LNHNV, CDR2 YYDKDF (reference sequence). The CDR3 is made up of 14 amino acids. CDR3 in amino acids: CATSRGGTGTEAFF. The CDR3, as DNA: TGTGCCACCAGCAGAGGTGGGACTGGGACTGAAGCTTTCTTT.

The chain recombines TRBV7-9 with TRBJ2-5; tentative D call: TRBD1 (5 bases). The length of the CDR3 is 15 residues. V was shortened by 1 base and J by 2 bases, with 11 bases between the two germline ends. Germline V gene data show CDR1 as SEHNR and CDR2 as FQNEAQ (reference sequence). The CDR3 sequence is CASSLEGRVQETQYF. The CDR3 bases are TGTGCCAGCAGCTTAGAGGGCAGGGTTCAAGAGACCCAGTACTTC.